The 24 T cell receptor beta chains in this list originate from one sample, sequenced in a study of blood T cell repertoires in COVID-19. Produced via immunoSEQ multiplex PCR; TCRdb's table is partial and in-frame only. The sample yields just over 200,000 clones, 70% to 90% seen once. Sequencing was performed on peripheral blood. These receptors were taken from a man older than 75 with acute or convalescent COVID-19.

The V gene is TRBV19, the J gene TRBJ2-5; 8 bases fit TRBD2. With V trimmed by 6 bases and J by 4 bases, 13 bases remained unmatched. Germline V gene data show CDR1 as LNHDA and CDR2 as SQIVND (reference sequence). The CDR3 loop spans 16 amino acids. This CDR3 reads CASSVRLAPAGETQYF. The CDR3 nucleotides read TGTGCCAGTAGCGTAAGACTAGCGCCGGCAGGAGAGACCCAGTACTTC.

The chain recombines TRBV14 with TRBJ2-2; tentative D call: TRBD1 (6 bases). V lost 2 bases to trimming and J lost 3 bases, with 19 bases between them. Germline CDR1 and CDR2: SGHDN and FVKESK. The CDR3 covers 18 residues. This chain's CDR3 is CASSQLRPGQTYTGELFF. The CDR3 nucleotides are TGTGCCAGCAGCCAACTTAGGCCCGGACAGACATACACCGGGGAGCTGTTTTTT. The full variable domain, rest sourced from reference TRBV14 and TRBJ2-2, is EAGVTQFPSHSVIEKGQTVTLRCDPISGHDNLYWYRRVMGKEIKFLLHFVKESKQDESGMPNNRFLAERTGGTYSTLKVQPAELEDSGVYFCASSQLRPGQTYTGELFFGEGSRLTVL.

This chain links TRBV5-4 with TRBJ1-1; the D gene is possibly TRBD1 (5 bases). The CDR3 is made up of 15 amino acids. V was pared by 2 bases and J by 4 bases, with 15 bases between. Germline CDR1 SGHNT, CDR2 YYREEE (reference sequence). The CDR3 region is CASSFTGRGGTEAFF. The DNA of the CDR3 is TGTGCCAGCAGCTTTACGGGGAGGGGTGGCACTGAAGCTTTCTTT.

This chain connects TRBV5-6 to TRBJ2-7, with D tentatively TRBD2 (5 bases). Germline CDR1 reads SGHDT; CDR2 reads YYEEEE. The length of the CDR3 is 12 residues. Trimming took 1 base from V and 4 from J, leaving 6 bases between them. The CDR3 sequence is CASSLRGYEQYV. CDR3 DNA sequence: TGTGCCAGCAGCTTGAGAGGGTACGAGCAGTACGTC.

The chain carries TRBV30 and TRBJ1-2, with D possibly being TRBD1 (6 bases). With 7 bases removed from V and 6 bases from J, the gap between germline ends came to 12 bases. Germline lookup yields CDR1 GTSNPN and CDR2 SVGIG (reference sequence). The length of the CDR3 is 11 residues. The CDR3 DNA reads TGTGCCTATGGGGACATGAATGGCTACACCTTC. The encoded protein is CAYGDMNGYTF.

A few counts support this clone. The rearrangement uses TRBV30 and TRBJ2-7; a weak D match, TRBD2 (5 bases). Trimming removed 4 bases at V and 7 bases at J, with 20 bases between. The CDR3 spans 14 residues. CDR1 is GTSNPN, CDR2 SVGIG, per germline (reference sequence). This CDR3 is CAWNKIRGLQEQYF. The CDR3, as DNA: TGTGCCTGGAATAAAATTCGGGGTCTCCAGGAGCAGTACTTC.

The genes are TRBV4-2 and TRBJ1-5; D not resolved. The CDR3 contains 12 residues. Germline V gene data show CDR1 as LGHNA and CDR2 as YNFKEQ. V gave up 0 bases and J gave up 7 bases, with 4 bases separating them. The CDR3 reads CASSQEGQPQHF. The CDR3 coding sequence is TGTGCCAGCAGCCAAGAGGGCCAGCCCCAGCATTTT.

The chain carries TRBV5-4 and TRBJ2-2; D remains ambiguous. In germline, CDR1 is SGHNT, CDR2 YYREEE (reference sequence). CDR3 length: 15 residues. Trimming stripped 1 base from V and 1 base from J, with 8 bases between. The CDR3 here is CASSLLDRNTGELFF. The CDR3 DNA sequence: TGTGCCAGCAGCTTGCTCGATAGGAACACCGGGGAGCTGTTTTTT.

The V gene is TRBV28, the J gene TRBJ2-3; D is perhaps TRBD2 (5 bases). Trimming shortened V by 5 bases and J by 3 bases, and 18 bases separated the two germline ends. Germline CDR1 MDHEN, CDR2 SYDVKM. This CDR3 has 16 residues. The CDR3 reads CASSPRGHLGTDTQYF. CDR3 bases: TGTGCCAGCAGTCCTCGAGGGCACTTGGGGACAGATACGCAGTATTTT.

This chain joins TRBV5-5 and TRBJ1-1; D perhaps matches TRBD1 (5 bases). CDR3 length: 15 amino acids. The V gene's germline CDR1 is SGHKS and CDR2 YYEKEE (reference sequence). Trimming took off 0 bases at V and 5 bases at J, with 14 bases between the two ends. The CDR3 nucleotides read TGTGCCAGCAGCTTGGCCTCGCGGACACTTACTGAAGCTTTCTTT. Translation gives CASSLASRTLTEAFF.

The chain carries TRBV19 and TRBJ1-4; D perhaps matches TRBD1 (6 bases). V lost 5 bases and J 7 bases, leaving 23 bases between the germline ends. Germline CDR1 LNHDA, CDR2 SQIVND (reference sequence). The CDR3 totals 17 residues. The DNA for the CDR3 is TGTGCCAGTAGTGGGCGGTTTATGGCGGGGGGCGTTGAAAAACTGTTTTTT. Translation: CASSGRFMAGGVEKLFF.

V and J are TRBV6-4 and TRBJ2-7, with 11 positions matching TRBD2. CDR3 size: 17 residues. Germline assignment: CDR1 MRHNA and CDR2 SNTAGT. The V segment lost 1 base and the J segment 1 base; nucleotides outside the gene matches: 6. The CDR3 region has the DNA TGTGCCAGCAGTGACTTTTTACTAGCGGGAGAATCCTACGAGCAGTACGTC. Translated: CASSDFLLAGESYEQYV.

The genes are TRBV19 and TRBJ2-7; 12 bases map to TRBD2. The CDR3 extends over 15 amino acids. V shed 2 bases, J shed 6 bases, and the junction held 5 bases outside the gene matches. The V gene's germline CDR1 is LNHDA and CDR2 SQIVND (reference sequence). The CDR3 region is CASSIPTSGSIEQYF. In DNA, the CDR3 is TGTGCCAGTAGTATACCGACTAGCGGGAGCATCGAGCAGTACTTC.

The chain uses TRBV6-5 and TRBJ2-2; 8 bases are a match to TRBD1. The CDR3 spans 15 residues. V lost 6 bases and J lost 1; bases outside the gene matches: 4. Germline V gene lookup returns CDR1 MNHEY and CDR2 SVGAGI. CDR3 coding DNA: TGTGCCAGCAGCAGGACAGGGAGGAACACCGGGGAGCTGTTTTTT. Amino acid sequence: CASSRTGRNTGELFF.

The rearrangement links TRBV19 to TRBJ2-5; 12 bases match TRBD1. J gave up 2 bases and V 5 bases, and 3 bases lay outside the gene matches. Germline CDR1 and CDR2: LNHDA and SQIVND (reference sequence). The CDR3 consists of 15 residues. The CDR3 nucleotides read TGTGCCAGTAGTCGGGACAGGGGGCTTCAAGAGACCCAGTACTTC. It codes for CASSRDRGLQETQYF.

J is TRBJ2-7 and V is TRBV7-9, with no clear D. Looked up from germline, CDR1 is SEHNR and CDR2 is FQNEAQ (reference sequence). This CDR3 comprises 13 residues. With 5 bases removed from V and 0 bases from J, the gap between germline ends came to 8 bases. CDR3 DNA: TGTGCCAGCAGCGTCGAGAACTCCTACGAGCAGTACTTC. It codes for CASSVENSYEQYF.

The chain combines TRBV5-5 with TRBJ2-4, with TRBD1 matching 7 bases. CDR1 is SGHKS and CDR2 is YYEKEE in the germline V gene (reference sequence). The CDR3 sequence is 19 residues long. The junction had 17 bases not matched to a gene; V was cut back by 4 bases and J by 1 base. This chain's CDR3 is CASSLSNGQEITAKNIQYF. The CDR3 coding sequence is TGTGCCAGCAGCCTGTCTAACGGACAGGAGATTACGGCCAAAAACATTCAGTACTTC.

V and J are TRBV11-2 and TRBJ2-3; 7 nucleotides match TRBD2. Per the germline V gene, CDR1 is SGHAT and CDR2 is FQNNGV. The CDR3 is made up of 17 amino acids. Unmatched junction bases numbered 11, after V lost 2 bases and J lost 3 bases. This CDR3 is CASSLTPSGRGTDTQYF. CDR3 DNA sequence: TGTGCCAGCAGCTTAACCCCTAGCGGTCGGGGGACAGATACGCAGTATTTT. Full variable domain (missing parts from reference TRBV11-2 and TRBJ2-3): EAGVAQSPRYKIIEKRQSVAFWCNPISGHATLYWYQQILGQGPKLLIQFQNNGVVDDSQLPKDRFSAERLKGVDSTLKIQPAKLEDSAVYLCASSLTPSGRGTDTQYFGPGTRLTVL.

This chain joins TRBV7-2 and TRBJ2-7; D may be TRBD1 (6 bases). This CDR3 has 14 residues. V shed 5 bases and J shed 3 bases, with 14 bases lying between them. The germline V gene encodes CDR1 SGHTA and CDR2 FQGNSA. The CDR3 region is CASSQLDSHYEQYF. DNA for the CDR3: TGTGCCAGCAGCCAACTGGACAGCCACTACGAGCAGTACTTC.

V usage is TRBV7-9 and J usage is TRBJ1-2; D might be TRBD1 (6 bases). Germline CDR1 reads SEHNR; CDR2 reads FQNEAQ (reference sequence). The CDR3 totals 14 residues. Trimming took 1 base from V and 4 from J, leaving 10 bases between them. The CDR3 spells CASSLDRVTYGYTF. CDR3 in DNA: TGTGCCAGCAGCTTAGACAGGGTTACCTATGGCTACACCTTC.

The chain recombines TRBV21-1 with TRBJ2-3; the table's D call, TRBD2, was not checked against the DNA. TRBV21-1 is labeled a pseudogene. CDR3 length: 15 residues. The CDR3 bases are TGTGCCAGCAGCAAAGGGGGAGGGCCGGGAGATACGCAGTATTTT. Translation gives CASSKGGGPGDTQYF.

This chain uses TRBV3-1 (or the pseudogene TRBV3-2) with TRBJ1-1; unclear D gene. There are 14 residues in the CDR3. Trimming stripped 3 bases from V and 4 bases from J, with 12 bases between. CDR1 and CDR2 (germline): LGHDT, YNNKEL (reference sequence). The CDR3 is CASSHFEGSTEAFF. CDR3 coding DNA: TGTGCCAGCAGCCATTTTGAGGGCAGCACTGAAGCTTTCTTT.

The chain recombines TRBV18 with TRBJ2-1; 7 bases are shared with TRBD1. V shed 6 bases and J 13 bases; nucleotides not matched to a gene: 12. CDR1 is KGHSH and CDR2 is LQKENI in the germline V gene. The CDR3 runs 13 residues. CDR3 in DNA: TGTGCCAGCTCCCGCGGACAGGACCTACCCCAGTTCTTC. It codes for CASSRGQDLPQFF. The whole variable domain, remainder taken from reference TRBV18 and TRBJ2-1, is NAGVMQNPRHLVRRRGQEARLRCSPMKGHSHVYWYRQLPEEGLKFMVYLQKENIIDESGMPKERFSAEFPKEGPSILRIQQVVRGDSAAYFCASSRGQDLPQFFGPGTRLTVL.

This sequence joins TRBV18 and TRBJ2-7; 7 positions agree with TRBD1. CDR3 size: 14 residues. V dropped 1 base and J dropped 3; count of bases not matched to a gene: 3. Germline CDR1 is KGHSH and CDR2 is LQKENI. CDR3 DNA sequence: TGTGCCAGCTCACCACAGGGACAGCTCTACGAGCAGTACTTC. Translation: CASSPQGQLYEQYF. The entire variable domain, with the rest obtained from reference TRBV18 and TRBJ2-7, is as follows: NAGVMQNPRHLVRRRGQEARLRCSPMKGHSHVYWYRQLPEEGLKFMVYLQKENIIDESGMPKERFSAEFPKEGPSILRIQQVVRGDSAAYFCASSPQGQLYEQYFGPGTRLTVT.